This TCR beta chain was captured by sequencing in a study of blood T cell repertoires in COVID-19. How the authors handled the data: Amplifying reference gene primers gave estimates of nucleated cell counts. Clones were sequenced by immunoSEQ multiplex PCR, and TCRdb holds only the in-frame ones, with some missing. That table supplies the V and J calls and clone size; D and trimming were determined from the DNA. The sample lists 250,000 to 300,000 clones, approximately 89% occurring once. Germline CDR1 SGHNT, CDR2 YYREEE (reference sequence). The CDR3 length is 17 residues. The ends lost 5 bases at V and 0 bases at J; junction bases unmatched: 12. Individuals drawn from 20 to 30 US areas were about 18 to 95 years old. The study assigned cohorts using participant-reported clinical history. Exposed volunteers were people who met a COVID-19 case within 2 weeks before study entry.

The J gene is TRBJ2-7, the V gene TRBV5-4, with 9 bases identical to TRBD2. The receptor was isolated from a woman aged 50 to 60 who had been exposed to COVID-19. Sequencing was performed on PBMCs or T cells enriched from blood (not recorded which). CDR3 region: CASSHGDLAGISYEQYF. The CDR3, as DNA: TGTGCCAGCAGTCATGGGGACCTAGCGGGGATCTCCTACGAGCAGTACTTC.